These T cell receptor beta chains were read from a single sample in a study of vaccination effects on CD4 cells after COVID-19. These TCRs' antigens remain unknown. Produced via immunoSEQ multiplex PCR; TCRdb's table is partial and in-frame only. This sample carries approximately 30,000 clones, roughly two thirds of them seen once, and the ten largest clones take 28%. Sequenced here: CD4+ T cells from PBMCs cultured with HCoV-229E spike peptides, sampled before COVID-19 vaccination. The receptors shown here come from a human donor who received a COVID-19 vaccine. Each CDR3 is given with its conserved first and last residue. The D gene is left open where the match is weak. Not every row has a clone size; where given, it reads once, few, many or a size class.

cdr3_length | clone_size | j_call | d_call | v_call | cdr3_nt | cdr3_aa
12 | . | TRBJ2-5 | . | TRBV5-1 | TGCGCCAGCAGCTTGGGGCAGGAGACCCAGTACTTC | CASSLGQETQYF
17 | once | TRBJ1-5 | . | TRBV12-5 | TGTGCTAGTGGTTTGGTTGGCTCAGACTATAGCAATCAGCCCCAGCATTTT | CASGLVGSDYSNQPQHF
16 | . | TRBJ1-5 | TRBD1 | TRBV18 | TGTGCCAGCTCAAGCCCCGGGACAGGGGGCTGGCAGCCCCAGCATTTT | CASSSPGTGGWQPQHF
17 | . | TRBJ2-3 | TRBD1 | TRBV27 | TGTGCCAGCACCTACAAATGGGGCCAGGGGGTTACAGATACGCAGTATTTT | CASTYKWGQGVTDTQYF
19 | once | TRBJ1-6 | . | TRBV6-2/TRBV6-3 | TGTGCCAGCAGACCTCGACAGGTTGGATCTTTGTCCTATAATTCACCCCTCCACTTT | CASRPRQVGSLSYNSPLHF
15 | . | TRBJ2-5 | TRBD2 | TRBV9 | TGTGCCAGCAGCCCAGAAGGACTAGCCGGCGAGACCCAGTACTTC | CASSPEGLAGETQYF
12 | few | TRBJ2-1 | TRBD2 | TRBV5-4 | TGTGCCAGCAGCTTGGTGGGGACTAGCGAGTTCTTC | CASSLVGTSEFF
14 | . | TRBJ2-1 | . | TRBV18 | TGTGCCAGCTCACCCGAATGGGGTAGCAATGAGCAGTTCTTC | CASSPEWGSNEQFF
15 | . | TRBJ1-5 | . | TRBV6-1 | TGTGCCAGCAGTGAAGGGGGGACGGAGAATCAGCCCCAGCATTTT | CASSEGGTENQPQHF
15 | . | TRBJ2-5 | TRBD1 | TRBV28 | TGTGCCAGCAGTCCTCGACAGGGGCACCAAGAGACCCAGTACTTC | CASSPRQGHQETQYF
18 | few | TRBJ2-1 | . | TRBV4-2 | TGTGCCAGCAGCCAAGAAAAATCCGGGACCCACTCAGCCTATGAGCAGTTCTTC | CASSQEKSGTHSAYEQFF
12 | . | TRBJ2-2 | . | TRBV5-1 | TGCGCCAGCAGTCCCTCTCGGGGGGAGCTGTTTTTT | CASSPSRGELFF
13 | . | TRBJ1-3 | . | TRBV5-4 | TGTGCCAGCAGCTTGGATTGGGGAAACACCATATATTTT | CASSLDWGNTIYF
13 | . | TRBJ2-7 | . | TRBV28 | TGTGCCAGCAGTTTAACCAGGGACCACGAGCAGTACTTC | CASSLTRDHEQYF
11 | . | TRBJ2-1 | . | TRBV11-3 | TGTGCCAGCAGCGCCAGAAATGAGCAGTTCTTC | CASSARNEQFF
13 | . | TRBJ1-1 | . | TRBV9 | TGTGCCAGCAGCGAACCACAGTCGCCTGAAGCTTTCTTT | CASSEPQSPEAFF
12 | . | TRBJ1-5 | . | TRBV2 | TGTGCCAGCAGCCCCAGCAATCAGCCCCAGCATTTT | CASSPSNQPQHF
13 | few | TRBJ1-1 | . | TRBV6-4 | TGTGCCAGCAGTGACGGGGAGAACACTGAAGCTTTCTTT | CASSDGENTEAFF
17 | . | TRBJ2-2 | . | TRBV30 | TGTGCCTGGAGCTGGGGGAGGGGGAGGGGGAACACCGGGGAGCTGTTTTTT | CAWSWGRGRGNTGELFF
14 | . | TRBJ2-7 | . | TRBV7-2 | TGTGCCAGCAGCTTAGAACACAGTACCTACGAGCAGTACTTC | CASSLEHSTYEQYF
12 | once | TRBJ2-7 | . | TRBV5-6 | TGTGCCAGCAGCTTACAGGTCTACGAGCAGTACTTC | CASSLQVYEQYF
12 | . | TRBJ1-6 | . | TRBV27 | TGTGCCAGCAGTTTATTGCGTTCACCCCTCCACTTT | CASSLLRSPLHF
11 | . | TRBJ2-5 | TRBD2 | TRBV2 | TGTGCCAGCGGGACTAGTAAGACCCAGTACTTC | CASGTSKTQYF
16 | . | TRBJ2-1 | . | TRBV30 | TGTGCCTGGAGTGGCCGGGGACTCGACACCTACAATGAGCAGTTCTTC | CAWSGRGLDTYNEQFF
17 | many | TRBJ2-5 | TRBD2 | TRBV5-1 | TGCGCCAGCAGCTTGGCCATAGCGGGGGGGCCCCAAGAGACCCAGTACTTC | CASSLAIAGGPQETQYF
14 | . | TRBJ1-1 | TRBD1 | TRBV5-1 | TGCGCCGGCCGCCTCGGGACAGCCAACACTGAAGCTTTCTTT | CAGRLGTANTEAFF
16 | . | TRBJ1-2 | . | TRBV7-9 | TGTGCCAGCAGCTTAGAATGGGACATCCTGAACTATGGCTACACCTTC | CASSLEWDILNYGYTF
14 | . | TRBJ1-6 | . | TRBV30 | TGTGCCTGGAGTGTAGAGCAAGCTAATTCACCCCTCCACTTT | CAWSVEQANSPLHF
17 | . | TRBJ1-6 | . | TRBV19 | TGTGCCAGTAGTGCCTACAGGAGTTTGATAGGAAATTCACCCCTCCACTTT | CASSAYRSLIGNSPLHF
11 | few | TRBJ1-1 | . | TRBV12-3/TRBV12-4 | TGTGCCAGCAGACGGTCGGCTGAAGCTTTCTTT | CASRRSAEAFF
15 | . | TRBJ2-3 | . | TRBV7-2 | TGTGCCAGCAGCTTAGTCGGGAGTGAGACAGATACGCAGTATTTT | CASSLVGSETDTQYF
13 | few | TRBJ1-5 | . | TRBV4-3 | TGCGCCAGCAGCAAGAATAGCAATCAGCCCCAGCATTTT | CASSKNSNQPQHF
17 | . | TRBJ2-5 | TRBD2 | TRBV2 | TGTGCCAGCAGTGATGGGGCTAGCGGGGGCCGACAAGAGACCCAGTACTTC | CASSDGASGGRQETQYF
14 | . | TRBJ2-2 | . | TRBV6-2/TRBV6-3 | TGTGCCAGCAGTTATGCGTACGACACCGGGGAGCTGTTTTTT | CASSYAYDTGELFF
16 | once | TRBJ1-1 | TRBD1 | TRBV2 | TGTGCCAGCAGTCCCCCGACAGGGGGGTTCGGCACTGAAGCTTTCTTT | CASSPPTGGFGTEAFF
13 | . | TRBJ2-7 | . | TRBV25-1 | TGTGCCGTCGGCCGGGGGAGCTCCTACGAGCAGTACTTC | CAVGRGSSYEQYF
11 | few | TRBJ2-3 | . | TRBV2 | TGTGCCAGCACCTACGGGGGTACGCAGTATTTT | CASTYGGTQYF
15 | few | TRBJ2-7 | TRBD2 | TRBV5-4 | TGTGCCAGCAGCCGGGAGGCAGGTTCCCTGGGGGAGCAGTACTTC | CASSREAGSLGEQYF
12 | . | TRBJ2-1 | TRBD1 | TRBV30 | TGTGCCTGGAGTCGACAGGGACATGAGCAGTTCTTC | CAWSRQGHEQFF
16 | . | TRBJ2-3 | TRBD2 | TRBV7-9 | TGTGCCAGCAGCCCAGTGGGTACTAGCGACACAGATACGCAGTATTTT | CASSPVGTSDTDTQYF
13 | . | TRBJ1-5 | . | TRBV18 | TGTGCCAGCTCATCTCTATTGAATCAGCCCCAGCATTTT | CASSSLLNQPQHF
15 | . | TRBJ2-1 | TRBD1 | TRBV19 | TGTGCCAGTAGTTTGGGACAGGGTATCATCGATGAGCAGTTCTTC | CASSLGQGIIDEQFF
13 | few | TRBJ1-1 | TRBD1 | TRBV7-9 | TGTGCCAGCAGCCCACAGGGGCTCACTGAAGCTTTCTTT | CASSPQGLTEAFF
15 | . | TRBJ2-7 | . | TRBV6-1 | TGTGCCAGCAGTGAAATGAGTAGCGGCCGCTACGAGCAGTACTTC | CASSEMSSGRYEQYF
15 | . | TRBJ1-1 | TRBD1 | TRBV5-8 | TGTGCCAGCCGATACTCAGGGGGCCGGAACACTGAAGCTTTCTTT | CASRYSGGRNTEAFF
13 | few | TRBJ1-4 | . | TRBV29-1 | TGCAGCGTTCGGGAGACGGTGAATGAAAAACTGTTTTTT | CSVRETVNEKLFF
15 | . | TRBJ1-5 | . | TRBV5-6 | TGTGCCAGCAGCTTGTACAGACGAGGGGCACAGCCCCAGCATTTT | CASSLYRRGAQPQHF
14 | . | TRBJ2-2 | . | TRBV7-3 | TGTGCCAGCAGCCGCGAGGGGTACACCGGGGAGCTGTTTTTT | CASSREGYTGELFF
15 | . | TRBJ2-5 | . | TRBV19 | TGTGCCAGTAGTGCCCGACAGGGAGGGGGGGAGACCCAGTACTTC | CASSARQGGGETQYF
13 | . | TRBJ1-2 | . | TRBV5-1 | TGCGCCAGCAGCTTGACAGAGCGCTATGGCTACACCTTC | CASSLTERYGYTF